The entry that follows covers one T cell receptor beta chain sequence. As yet, its antigen is unknown. These data belong to a study of post-analysis software for immune sequencing data. CDR3 size: 14 residues. Trimming took off 1 base at V and 5 bases at J, with 8 bases between the two ends. Germline loops: CDR1 SGHNT, CDR2 YENEEA. Whole-study findings and limits: There were a few TRBV segments more frequent in patients than controls, and TRBV5-6, TRBV5-1 and TRBV20-1 were among them.

The TCR beta cDNA libraries contained unique molecular identifiers. TCRdb processed the PCR reads anew with MiXCR; each CDR3 protein has one entry. This table holds about 760,000 distinct CDR3 sequences, 25% to 30% found once. Sequencing used blood. The genes are TRBV11-3 and TRBJ2-2; D is uncertain. The TCR was taken from a girl aged 10 to 17 with multiple sclerosis. CDR3 coding DNA: TGTGCCAGCAGCTTAGGACCTAGTACCGGGGAGCTGTTTTTT. Translation gives CASSLGPSTGELFF.